This T cell receptor (beta chain) appears in the sequencing data of a study of blood T cells in healthy people across ages (dated by TCRdb to 2015 to 2017). Broadly, across the study: In model experiments, roughly one uniquely barcoded TCR beta cDNA molecule per two T cells was captured by template switching. The study measured age-related changes in TCR beta repertoire diversity using deep sequencing normalized with unique cDNA molecular identifiers. Four age groups were formed from the donors: young (average roughly 15 years), middle-aged (approximately 40), aged (around 62) and long-lived (about 80). Donors of different ages were randomly distributed across sequencing lanes to avoid experimental bias. For two donors (one aged 18 to 30 and one aged 80 or older), the study analyzed two additional independent replicas of 1 million unique cDNA reads from the same blood draw.

The paper as a whole reports these results and caveats: Since profiling was done on bulk unsorted PBMCs, naive and antigen-experienced compartments could not be conclusively compared. Because the CMV infection status of the donors was unknown, age-related changes in expanded clonotypes may potentially have been confounded. Compared with the aged group, more naive CD4+ T cells, fewer expanded clones and increased TCR diversity were shown by the long-lived group, suggesting age selection. There was a strong correlation between observed TCR beta diversity and the percentage of naive T cells measured by flow cytometry. As age increased, observed TCR beta diversity per million T cells dropped in a roughly linear way, and a significant reduction was already evident by age 40. Total diversity estimates from one million sequenced T cells were considered lower bounds and underestimates.

Reading the germline V gene (reference sequence) gives CDR1 MNHEY and CDR2 SMNVEV. Measured from the cysteine to the phenylalanine, the CDR3 is 14 residues long. Only CDR3 DNA remains: 42 bases, in frame from the first base. Library preparation employed 5' RACE. Data came from an Illumina HiSeq 2500. A second PCR of roughly 7 to 11 cycles was performed with a sample-barcoded 5' primer and a J-beta primer mix. A template-switch 5' adaptor carrying 12 random nucleotides introduced a unique molecular identifier onto each TCR beta cDNA molecule. Each sample yielded at least 3 million CDR3-containing paired-end reads. All of the RNA was converted into first-strand cDNA using the Mint cDNA synthesis kit, with a TRBC-specific oligonucleotide serving as the primer. Following uracil-DNA glycosylase treatment, a first 18-cycle PCR with universal primers M1SS and BC2_uni_R was performed on all cDNA. Concerning the study's data processing: For normalization, 1 million high-quality reads were randomly selected from each sample, with every read carrying a distinct molecular identifier. Reads sharing molecular identifiers were discarded rather than binned into consensus sequences. MiTCR, with a Q25 quality threshold and the strictest error-elimination algorithm, was used for CDR3 identification, clonotype clustering and error correction. A nonparametric unseen species model with Euler transformation was used to estimate lower-bound total TCR beta diversity. TCRdb passed the public sequencing reads through fastp at Q25 and MiXCR, retaining productive beta sequences. Identical CDR3 proteins give one entry, which carries the most common genes and DNA. For this entry, the V and J calls and clone size follow TCRdb and not the study's own pipeline. The sample table holds 600,000 or so distinct CDR3 sequences, of which around 31% were seen once. Jointly, the top ten make up around 14% of the sample.

As to this clonotype: Its antigen target is currently unknown. A clone one base away is much larger, so this may be a read error.

The roughly 39 donors, aged 6 to 90 years, were systemically healthy Caucasian individuals from Russia. Each donor gave about 9.8 milliliters of peripheral blood, drawn into EDTA-treated Vacutainer tubes. Ficoll-Paque density-gradient centrifugation was used to isolate PBMCs, with at least 6.5 million obtained per sample. Total RNA, at least 6 micrograms per sample, was extracted from PBMCs with Trizol reagent. For every donor, flow cytometry on a PBMC aliquot measured the percentage of naive CD45RAhigh/CD27high T cells. This TCR derives from a woman of 80 years or more in good health. Sequenced sample: blood. The rearranged segments are TRBV27 and TRBJ2-7; TRBD1 aligns with 7 central bases. Gene TRBJ2-5 matches the end of the DNA better, so the J call may be wrong. In nucleotides, the sequence is TGTGCCAGCGGAGTGACAGGGATATTGGAGACCCAGTACTTC. Its translation reads: CASGVTGILETQYF.